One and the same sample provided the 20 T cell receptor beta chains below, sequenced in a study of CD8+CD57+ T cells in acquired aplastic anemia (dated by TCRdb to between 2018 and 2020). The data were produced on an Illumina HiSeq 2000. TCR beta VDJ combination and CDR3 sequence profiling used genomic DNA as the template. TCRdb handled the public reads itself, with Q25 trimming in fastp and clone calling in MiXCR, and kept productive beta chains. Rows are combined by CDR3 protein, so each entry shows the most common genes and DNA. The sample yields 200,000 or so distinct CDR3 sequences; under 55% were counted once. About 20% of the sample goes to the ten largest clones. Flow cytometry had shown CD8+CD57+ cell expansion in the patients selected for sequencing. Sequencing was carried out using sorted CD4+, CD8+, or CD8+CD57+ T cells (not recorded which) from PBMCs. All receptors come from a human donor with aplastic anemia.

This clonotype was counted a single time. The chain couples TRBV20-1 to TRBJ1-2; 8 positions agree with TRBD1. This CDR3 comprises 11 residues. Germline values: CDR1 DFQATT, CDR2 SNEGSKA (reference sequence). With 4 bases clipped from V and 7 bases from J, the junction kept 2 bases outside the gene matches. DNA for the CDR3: TGCAGTGCTACGGACAGGGCTGGCTACACCTTC. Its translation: CSATDRAGYTF.

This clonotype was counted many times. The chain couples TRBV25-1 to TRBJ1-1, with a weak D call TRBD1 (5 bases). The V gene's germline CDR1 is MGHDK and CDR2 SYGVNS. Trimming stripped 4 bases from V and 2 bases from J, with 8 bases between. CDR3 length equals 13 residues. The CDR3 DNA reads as TGTGCCAGCAGTGTTACAGGAAACACTGAAGCTTTCTTT. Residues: CASSVTGNTEAFF. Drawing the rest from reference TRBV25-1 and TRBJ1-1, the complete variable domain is EADIYQTPRYLVIGTGKKITLECSQTMGHDKMYWYQQDPGMELHLIHYSYGVNSTEKGDLSSESTVSRIRTEHFPLTLESARPSHTSQYLCASSVTGNTEAFFGQGTRLTVV.

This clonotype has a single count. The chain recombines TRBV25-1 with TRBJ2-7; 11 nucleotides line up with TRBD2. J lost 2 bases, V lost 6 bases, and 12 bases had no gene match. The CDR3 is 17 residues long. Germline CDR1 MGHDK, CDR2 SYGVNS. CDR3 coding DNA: TGTGCCAGCAGCCAGGAAAGGGGACTAGCGGCCCCCTACGAGCAGTACTTC. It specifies CASSQERGLAAPYEQYF.

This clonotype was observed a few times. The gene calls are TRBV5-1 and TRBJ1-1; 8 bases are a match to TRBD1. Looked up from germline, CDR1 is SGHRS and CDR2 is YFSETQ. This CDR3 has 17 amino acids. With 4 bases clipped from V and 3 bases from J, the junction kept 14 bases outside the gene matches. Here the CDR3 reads CASSILSPGGADTEAFF. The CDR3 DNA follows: TGCGCCAGCAGCATCTTGTCTCCAGGGGGCGCCGACACTGAAGCTTTCTTT.

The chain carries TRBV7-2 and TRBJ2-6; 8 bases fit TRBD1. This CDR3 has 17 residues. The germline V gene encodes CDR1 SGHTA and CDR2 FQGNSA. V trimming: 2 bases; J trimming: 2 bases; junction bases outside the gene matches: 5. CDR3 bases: TGTGCCAGCAGCTTAACCGGACAGGGTGCTGGGGCCAACGTCCTGACTTTC. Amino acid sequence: CASSLTGQGAGANVLTF.

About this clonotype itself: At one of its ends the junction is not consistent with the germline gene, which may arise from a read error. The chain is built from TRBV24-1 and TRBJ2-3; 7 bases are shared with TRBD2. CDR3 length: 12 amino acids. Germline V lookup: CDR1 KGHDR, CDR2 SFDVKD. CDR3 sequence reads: CATSDSGLPPNF. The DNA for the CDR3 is TGTGCCACCAGTGATTCGGGACTACCGCCGAATTTT.

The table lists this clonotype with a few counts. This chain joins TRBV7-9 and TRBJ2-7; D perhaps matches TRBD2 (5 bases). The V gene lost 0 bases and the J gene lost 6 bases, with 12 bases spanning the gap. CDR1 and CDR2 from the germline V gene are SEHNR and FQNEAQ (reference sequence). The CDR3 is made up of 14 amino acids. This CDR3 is CASSLASSRPEQYV. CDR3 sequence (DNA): TGTGCCAGCAGCTTAGCGTCTAGCCGCCCCGAGCAGTACGTC.

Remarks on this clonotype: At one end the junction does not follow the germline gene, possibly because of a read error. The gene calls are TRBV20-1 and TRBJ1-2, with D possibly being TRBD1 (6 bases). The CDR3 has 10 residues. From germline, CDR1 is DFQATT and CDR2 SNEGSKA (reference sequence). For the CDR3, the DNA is TGCAGTGCGTACAGGGATGGCTACGCCTTC. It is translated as CSAYRDGYAF.

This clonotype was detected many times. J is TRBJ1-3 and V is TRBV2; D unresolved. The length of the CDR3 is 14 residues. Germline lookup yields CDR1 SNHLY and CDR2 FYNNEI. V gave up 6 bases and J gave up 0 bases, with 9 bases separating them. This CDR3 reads CASSLLRSGNTIYF. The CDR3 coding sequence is TGTGCCAGCAGCCTGCTCCGCTCTGGAAACACCATATATTTT.

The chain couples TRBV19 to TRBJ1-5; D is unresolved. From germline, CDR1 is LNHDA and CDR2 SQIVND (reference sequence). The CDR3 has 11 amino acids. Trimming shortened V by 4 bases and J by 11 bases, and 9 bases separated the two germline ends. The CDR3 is CASSTGAAQHF. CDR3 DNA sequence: TGTGCCAGTAGTACGGGAGCGGCCCAGCATTTT.

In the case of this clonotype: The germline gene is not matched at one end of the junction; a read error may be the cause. DNA for the CDR3: TGTGCCAGCAGCGAAGGGGGGACAGGGGTGAACACTGAAGCTTTCTTT. It is translated as CASSEGGTGVNTEAFF. The chain combines TRBV2 with TRBJ1-1, with TRBD1 matching 10 bases. This CDR3 contains 16 residues. CDR1 SNHLY and CDR2 FYNNEI come from the germline V gene. Full variable domain (outside the CDR3, taken from reference TRBV2 and TRBJ1-1): EPEVTQTPSHQVTQMGQEVILRCVPISNHLYFYWYRQILGQKVEFLVSFYNNEISEKSEIFDDQFSVERPDGSNFTLKIRSTKLEDSAMYFCASSEGGTGVNTEAFFGQGTRLTVV.

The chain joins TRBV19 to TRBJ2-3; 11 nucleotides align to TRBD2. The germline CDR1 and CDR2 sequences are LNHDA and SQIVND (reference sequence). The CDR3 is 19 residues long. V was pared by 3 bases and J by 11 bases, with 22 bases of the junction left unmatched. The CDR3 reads CASSIGPSGGPSSYNEQYF. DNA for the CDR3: TGTGCCAGTAGTATTGGTCCTAGCGGGGGGCCCAGCTCCTACAATGAGCAGTATTTT.

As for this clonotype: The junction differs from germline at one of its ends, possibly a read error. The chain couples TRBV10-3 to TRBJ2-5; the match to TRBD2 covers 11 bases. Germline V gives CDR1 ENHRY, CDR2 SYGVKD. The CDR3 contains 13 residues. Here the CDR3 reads CAIGTSGQETQCF. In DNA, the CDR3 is TGTGCCATCGGGACTAGCGGTCAAGAGACCCAGTGCTTC.

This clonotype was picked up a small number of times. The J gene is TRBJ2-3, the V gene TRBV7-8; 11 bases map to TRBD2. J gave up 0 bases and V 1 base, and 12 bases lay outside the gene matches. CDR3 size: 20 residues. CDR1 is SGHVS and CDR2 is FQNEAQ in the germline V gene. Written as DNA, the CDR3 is TGTGCCAGCAGCTTAGTGTCTAGCGGGGGGTTCAAGCAGAGCACAGATACGCAGTATTTT. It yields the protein CASSLVSSGGFKQSTDTQYF.

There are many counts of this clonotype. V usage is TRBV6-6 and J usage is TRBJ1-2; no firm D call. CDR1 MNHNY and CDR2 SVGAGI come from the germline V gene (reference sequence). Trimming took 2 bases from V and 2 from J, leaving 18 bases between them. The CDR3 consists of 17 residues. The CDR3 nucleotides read TGTGCCAGCAGTTACGTGGACGCGGTTAGGGCCAACTATGGCTACACCTTC. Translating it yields CASSYVDAVRANYGYTF.

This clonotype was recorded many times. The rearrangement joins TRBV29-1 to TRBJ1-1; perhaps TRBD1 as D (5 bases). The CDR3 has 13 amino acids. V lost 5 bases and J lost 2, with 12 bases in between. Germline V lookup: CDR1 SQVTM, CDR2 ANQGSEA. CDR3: CSVQDGGNTEAFF. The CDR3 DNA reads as TGCAGCGTTCAGGACGGGGGAAACACTGAAGCTTTCTTT.

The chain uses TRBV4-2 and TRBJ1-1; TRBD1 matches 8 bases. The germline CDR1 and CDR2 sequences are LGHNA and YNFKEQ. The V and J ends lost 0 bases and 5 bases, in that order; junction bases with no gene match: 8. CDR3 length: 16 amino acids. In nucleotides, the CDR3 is TGTGCCAGCAGCCAAGATTGGGCAGGGGGCGAGACTGAAGCTTTCTTT. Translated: CASSQDWAGGETEAFF.

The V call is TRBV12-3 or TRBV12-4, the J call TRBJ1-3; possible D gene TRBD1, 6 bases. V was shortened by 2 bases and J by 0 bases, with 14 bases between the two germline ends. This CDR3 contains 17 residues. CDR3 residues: CASSLSKGGLSGNTIYF. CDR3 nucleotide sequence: TGTGCCAGCAGTTTATCGAAAGGGGGACTCTCTGGAAACACCATATATTTT.

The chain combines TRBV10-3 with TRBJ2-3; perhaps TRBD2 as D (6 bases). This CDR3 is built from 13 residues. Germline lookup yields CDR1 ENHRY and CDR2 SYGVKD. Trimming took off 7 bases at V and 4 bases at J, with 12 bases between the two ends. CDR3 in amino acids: CAIKEGHPDTQYF. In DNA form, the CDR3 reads TGTGCCATCAAGGAGGGCCACCCAGATACGCAGTATTTT.

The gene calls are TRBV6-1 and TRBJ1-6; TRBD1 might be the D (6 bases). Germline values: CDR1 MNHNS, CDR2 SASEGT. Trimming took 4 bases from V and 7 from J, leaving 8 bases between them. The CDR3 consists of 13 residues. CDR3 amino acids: CASSGQENSPLHF. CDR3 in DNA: TGTGCCAGCAGTGGACAGGAGAATTCACCCCTCCACTTT.